Below are 28 T cell receptor beta chains sequenced from a single sample in a study of T cell repertoires in cytomegalovirus infection. TCRdb called the reads again in MiXCR, with one record for every CDR3 protein. The sample has 650,000 to 900,000 distinct CDR3 sequences, about 33% seen once; the top ten hold roughly 12%. These TCRs' antigens remain unknown. The starting material was cultured CD8+ T cells from PBMCs, obtained from culture after CMV antigen stimulation. The receptor set was obtained from a human donor in good health (CMV status not recorded). Some clones in this sample may be carry-over from other donors' samples.

The chain has TRBV19 and TRBJ1-6; D perhaps matches TRBD1 (5 bases). The CDR3 loop spans 18 amino acids. The V end lost 5 bases, the J end lost 0 bases, and 17 bases lay between the germline ends. The V gene's germline CDR1 is LNHDA and CDR2 SQIVND (reference sequence). DNA of the CDR3: TGTGCCAGTAGTCCGGGGGACGCTGGGAGCTCCTATAATTCACCCCTCCACTTT. This encodes CASSPGDAGSSYNSPLHF.

This chain connects TRBV7-6 to TRBJ2-1; weak D call: TRBD2 (6 bases). The ends were cut back, 5 bases at V and 3 bases at J, with 17 bases in the middle. This CDR3 is 16 amino acids long. From germline, CDR1 is SGHVS and CDR2 FNYEAQ. For the CDR3, the DNA is TGTGCCAGCAGCCTGGGACGGGGGTTATTCTACAATGAGCAGTTCTTC. Its translation is CASSLGRGLFYNEQFF.

V and J are TRBV6-5 and TRBJ2-1, with 10 bases identical to TRBD2. CDR1 is MNHEY, CDR2 SVGAGI, per germline. The V and J ends lost 6 bases and 4 bases, in that order; junction bases with no gene match: 9. This CDR3 has 16 amino acids. This CDR3 reads CASRQGWTSGYNEQFF. The CDR3 DNA is TGTGCCAGCAGGCAAGGCTGGACTAGCGGTTACAATGAGCAGTTCTTC.

Worth noting for this clonotype: A read error may be the cause here, since a much bigger clone is one base away. The rearrangement links TRBV12-3 or TRBV12-4 to TRBJ1-5; TRBD1 aligns across 8 bases. The CDR3 sequence is 15 residues long. The ends lost 8 bases at V and 7 bases at J; junction bases unmatched: 13. The CDR3, as DNA: TGTGCCAGCTCTACACAGGGGGAATTGGGACAGCCCCAGCATTTT. Protein product: CASSTQGELGQPQHF.

V and J are TRBV2 and TRBJ2-1; TRBD1 matches at 7 bases. Per the germline V gene, CDR1 is SNHLY and CDR2 is FYNNEI. V was clipped by 10 bases and J by 8 bases; unmatched bases: 11. This CDR3 region has 13 residues. This CDR3 is CAIEGASTDEQFF. The CDR3 nucleotides read TGTGCCATTGAGGGGGCATCGACAGATGAGCAGTTCTTC.

This clonotype was detected many times. The chain joins TRBV7-8 to TRBJ2-7, with TRBD2 identical over 8 bases. This CDR3 is 14 amino acids long. CDR1 and CDR2 (germline): SGHVS, FQNEAQ. The V gene end was trimmed by 1 base and the J gene end by 3 bases; junction bases not matched to a gene: 2. CDR3 in DNA: TGTGCCAGCAGCTTAGGGACTAGCAGCTACGAGCAGTACTTC. This codes for CASSLGTSSYEQYF. The full variable domain, with the rest looked up from reference TRBV7-8 and TRBJ2-7, is GAGVSQSPRYKVAKRGQDVALRCDPISGHVSLFWYQQALGQGPEFLTYFQNEAQLDKSGLPSDRFFAERPEGSVSTLKIQRTQQEDSAVYLCASSLGTSSYEQYFGPGTRLTVT.

This clonotype was picked up many times. The rearrangement links TRBV7-6 to TRBJ2-5; the D gene is possibly TRBD2 (6 bases). V dropped 3 bases and J dropped 2 bases, with 13 bases sitting between them. Germline CDR1 is SGHVS and CDR2 is FNYEAQ. CDR3 size: 15 residues. CDR3 coding DNA: TGTGCCAGCAGCTTGATAGCGGCCCCTCAAGAGACCCAGTACTTC. Its translation: CASSLIAAPQETQYF.

As to this clonotype: A clone one base away is much larger, so this may be a read error. The gene calls are TRBV7-2 and TRBJ2-1, with D possibly matching TRBD2 (5 bases). Germline V gene lookup returns CDR1 SGHTA and CDR2 FQGNSA. The CDR3 extends over 14 amino acids. In DNA, the CDR3 is TGTGCCAACAGCTTAGTGGACTGGTTCAATGAGCAGTTCTTC. Amino acids: CANSLVDWFNEQFF.

The rearrangement uses TRBV27 and TRBJ2-1; 10 bases are shared with TRBD2. CDR1 and CDR2 from the germline V gene are MNHEY and SMNVEV (reference sequence). The CDR3 contains 19 residues. Trimming took 7 bases from V and 6 from J; bases not matched to a gene: 21. The CDR3 region has the DNA TGTGCCAGCATCTACGCCTTGGCTAGCGGGGGCACTCGTACCAATGAGCAGTTCTTC. It encodes CASIYALASGGTRTNEQFF.

The V gene is TRBV9, the J gene TRBJ2-4, with 10 nucleotides matching TRBD1. Germline CDR1 is SGDLS and CDR2 is YYNGEE. The V and J ends lost 7 bases and 0 bases, in that order; junction bases with no gene match: 10. The CDR3 has 17 amino acids. The CDR3 sequence: CASGAGDRGLAKNIQYF. The CDR3 DNA sequence: TGTGCCAGCGGCGCCGGGGACAGGGGTCTAGCCAAAAACATTCAGTACTTC.

This clonotype was observed a few times. The CDR3 loop reads CASSLSSGLNEQFF. CDR3 DNA sequence: TGTGCCAGCAGTTTATCGTCAGGGCTGAATGAGCAGTTCTTC. The gene calls are TRBV27 and TRBJ2-1, with D perhaps TRBD1 (5 bases). Germline loops: CDR1 MNHEY, CDR2 SMNVEV (reference sequence). Trimming stripped 0 bases from V and 7 bases from J, with 10 bases between. The CDR3 is 14 residues long.

The chain is built from TRBV7-4 and TRBJ1-5; TRBD1 matches 9 bases. The length of the CDR3 is 16 residues. Germline CDR1 is SGHVT and CDR2 is SQSDAQ. J was trimmed by 11 bases and V by 5 bases; bases with no gene match: 16. The CDR3 loop reads CASSTLGGQGESAQHF. CDR3 nucleotides: TGTGCCAGCAGCACCCTGGGGGGACAGGGAGAATCGGCCCAGCATTTT. Based on the CDR3 plus reference TRBV7-4 and TRBJ1-5, the full variable domain is GAGVSQSPRYKVAKRGRDVALRCDSISGHVTLYWYRQTLGQGSEVLTYSQSDAQRDKSGRPSGRFSAERPERSVSTLKIQRTEQGDSAVYLCASSTLGGQGESAQHFGDGTRLSIL.

DNA for the CDR3: TGCGCCAGCAGCTTGAGAAGCGGGGGGGCAGGGGAGCAGTTCTTC. Protein sequence: CASSLRSGGAGEQFF. The chain joins TRBV5-1 to TRBJ2-1, with 10 bases fitting TRBD2. Trimming cost V 1 base and J 10 bases; bases outside gene matches: 8. The CDR3 sequence is 15 residues long. The germline CDR1 and CDR2 sequences are SGHRS and YFSETQ.

The chain carries TRBV29-1 and TRBJ1-3; the match to TRBD1 covers 7 bases. Trimming at V came to 3 bases and at J to 0 bases, leaving 11 bases not matched to a gene. CDR1 is SQVTM, CDR2 ANQGSEA, per germline. This CDR3 has 17 residues. CDR3 amino acids: CSVEGSTGAYSGNTIYF. CDR3 in DNA: TGCAGCGTTGAGGGGAGCACAGGGGCTTACTCTGGAAACACCATATATTTT.

The chain employs TRBV20-1 and TRBJ2-2; D remains unclear. With 1 base removed from V and 0 bases from J, the gap between germline ends came to 9 bases. CDR1 DFQATT and CDR2 SNEGSKA come from the germline V gene (reference sequence). The CDR3 covers 15 residues. CDR3 residues: CSARGKEANTGELFF. CDR3 nucleotide sequence: TGCAGTGCTAGAGGTAAAGAAGCGAACACCGGGGAGCTGTTTTTT.

The chain combines TRBV4-1 with TRBJ1-5, with D unresolved. The CDR3 loop spans 14 amino acids. With 3 bases removed from V and 7 bases from J, the gap between germline ends came to 13 bases. Germline V gene sequence: CDR1 MGHRA, CDR2 YSYEKL. CDR3 coding DNA: TGCGCCAGCAGCCACCCCGGGGAGGGACAGCCCCAGCATTTT. This encodes CASSHPGEGQPQHF.

This clonotype was counted a few times. In DNA, the CDR3 is TGTGCCAGCAGCCGGGGGGACTACAGCTACAATGAGCAGTTCTTC. Translation: CASSRGDYSYNEQFF. The chain is built from TRBV5-6 and TRBJ2-1; 7 nucleotides match TRBD2. V gave up 4 bases and J gave up 3 bases; unmatched junction bases: 7. This CDR3 region has 15 residues. CDR1 is SGHDT, CDR2 YYEEEE, per germline.

This clonotype was observed a handful of times. The chain couples TRBV7-9 to TRBJ1-1; D call uncertain. V shed 6 bases and J shed 2 bases, with 7 bases lying between them. Germline CDR1 is SEHNR and CDR2 is FQNEAQ (reference sequence). This CDR3 comprises 12 residues. CDR3 DNA: TGTGCCAGCAGACTGCACAACACTGAAGCTTTCTTT. As protein: CASRLHNTEAFF.

The rearrangement links TRBV2 to TRBJ2-6; perhaps D is TRBD1 or TRBD2 (5 bases each). The germline gives CDR1 SNHLY, CDR2 FYNNEI. CDR3 length: 15 amino acids. The CDR3 protein is CAPGRPESGANVLTF. The CDR3 region has the DNA TGTGCTCCGGGACGACCCGAATCTGGGGCCAACGTCCTGACTTTC.

The chain carries TRBV14 and TRBJ2-1, with a possible D match to TRBD2 (6 bases). This CDR3 is built from 14 residues. V lost 0 bases and J 7 bases, leaving 10 bases between the germline ends. Germline values: CDR1 SGHDN, CDR2 FVKESK. The chain's CDR3 is CASSQEVAGNEQFF. The CDR3 region has the DNA TGTGCCAGCAGCCAAGAGGTCGCGGGGAATGAGCAGTTCTTC. Full variable domain (outside the CDR3, taken from reference TRBV14 and TRBJ2-1): EAGVTQFPSHSVIEKGQTVTLRCDPISGHDNLYWYRRVMGKEIKFLLHFVKESKQDESGMPNNRFLAERTGGTYSTLKVQPAELEDSGVYFCASSQEVAGNEQFFGPGTRLTVL.

This rearrangement joins TRBV11-1 to TRBJ2-4; no reliable D call. Germline V CDR1 and CDR2: SGHAT, FQDESV (reference sequence). V gave up 1 base and J gave up 8 bases, with 9 bases separating them. The CDR3 is 13 residues long. Written as DNA, the CDR3 is TGTGCCAGCAGCTTAGTCGGCTGGGACATTCAGTACTTC. Translated: CASSLVGWDIQYF.

The genes are TRBV19 and TRBJ1-1, with 11 bases lining up with TRBD1. J lost 0 bases, V lost 4 bases, and 4 bases had no gene match. This CDR3 is built from 16 residues. In germline, CDR1 is LNHDA, CDR2 SQIVND (reference sequence). CDR3 loop: CASSTRTGGLNTEAFF. As DNA, the CDR3 is TGTGCCAGTAGTACCAGGACAGGGGGCTTGAACACTGAAGCTTTCTTT. The full variable domain, in which reference TRBV19 and TRBJ1-1 provide the parts outside the CDR3, is DGGITQSPKYLFRKEGQNVTLSCEQNLNHDAMYWYRQDPGQGLRLIYYSQIVNDFQKGDIAEGYSVSREKKESFPLTVTSAQKNPTAFYLCASSTRTGGLNTEAFFGQGTRLTVV.

The chain couples TRBV28 to TRBJ2-3; D gene ambiguous. Germline CDR1 MDHEN, CDR2 SYDVKM. Trimming removed 7 bases from V and 2 bases from J, with 13 bases in between. The CDR3 has 14 residues. The CDR3 nucleotides read TGTGCCAGCACCTCGACGGTGTACACAGATACGCAGTATTTT. Translation gives CASTSTVYTDTQYF.

Ten or more counts support this clonotype. The gene calls are TRBV28 and TRBJ1-1; possible D gene TRBD1, 6 bases. The germline CDR1 and CDR2 sequences are MDHEN and SYDVKM. V lost 6 bases and J lost 11, with 13 bases in between. The CDR3 runs 11 residues. The CDR3 loop reads CASRYREIAFF. The CDR3 nucleotides are TGTGCCAGCAGGTACAGGGAAATTGCTTTCTTT.

The chain is built from TRBV7-4 and TRBJ2-1, with TRBD2 identical over 10 bases. J was trimmed by 6 bases and V by 3 bases; bases with no gene match: 8. Per the germline V gene, CDR1 is SGHVT and CDR2 is SQSDAQ. The CDR3 contains 16 residues. CDR3 amino acids: CASSFFSGGVVNEQFF. CDR3 DNA: TGTGCCAGCAGCTTCTTCAGCGGGGGGGTTGTCAATGAGCAGTTCTTC.

This clonotype came up a few times. The chain has TRBV6-1 and TRBJ1-5; 7 nucleotides match TRBD1. The CDR3 sequence is 18 residues long. Trimming cost V 2 bases and J 4 bases; bases outside gene matches: 14. Per germline, CDR1 MNHNS and CDR2 SASEGT. The CDR3 DNA is TGTGCCAGCAGTGAACGAAGCTTGGGAGGGACAGAAAATCAGCCCCAGCATTTT. It encodes CASSERSLGGTENQPQHF.

The chain employs TRBV10-3 and TRBJ2-7, with TRBD1 identical over 9 bases. The CDR3 extends over 15 amino acids. The J segment lost 3 bases and the V segment lost 4 bases, leaving 7 bases of the junction unmatched. The V gene's germline CDR1 is ENHRY and CDR2 SYGVKD. This CDR3 reads CAISVWDRDVYEQYF. The DNA of the CDR3 is TGTGCCATCAGTGTCTGGGACAGGGATGTCTACGAGCAGTACTTC.

The rearrangement uses TRBV4-1 and TRBJ2-2, with D perhaps matching TRBD1 (6 bases). Germline V gene lookup returns CDR1 MGHRA and CDR2 YSYEKL. CDR3 length: 14 amino acids. The V end lost 4 bases, the J end lost 5 bases, and 11 bases lay between the germline ends. The CDR3 reads CASSPMTGTGELFF. CDR3 nucleotide sequence: TGCGCCAGCAGCCCAATGACAGGAACCGGGGAGCTGTTTTTT.